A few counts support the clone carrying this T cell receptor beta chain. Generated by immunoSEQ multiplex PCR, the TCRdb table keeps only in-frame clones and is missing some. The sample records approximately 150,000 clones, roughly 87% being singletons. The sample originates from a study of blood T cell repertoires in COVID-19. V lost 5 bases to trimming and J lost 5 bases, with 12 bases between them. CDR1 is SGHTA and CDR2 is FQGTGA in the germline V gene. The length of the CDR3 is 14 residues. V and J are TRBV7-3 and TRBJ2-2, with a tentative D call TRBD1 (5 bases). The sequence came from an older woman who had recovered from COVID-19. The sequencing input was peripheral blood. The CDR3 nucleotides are TGTGCCAGCAGCCAAAACCAGGGTACCGGGGAGCTGTTTTTT. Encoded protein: CASSQNQGTGELFF.